The clone carrying this T cell receptor (beta chain) is medium-sized in the sample. Some clones are missing from TCRdb's copy, which holds only in-frame ones; the method was immunoSEQ multiplex PCR. The sample lists under 55,000 clones, about nine tenths occurring once. This sample was taken from a study of T cell changes during pregnancy in multiple sclerosis. The germline V gene encodes CDR1 SEHNR and CDR2 FQNEAQ (reference sequence). The CDR3 has 15 residues. Between the trimmed V and J ends, which lost 2 bases and 1 base, there was a span of 11 bases. The TCR comes from a female donor with multiple sclerosis, enrolled in a pregnancy study. This chain joins TRBV7-9 and TRBJ1-2; D possibly corresponds to TRBD1 (6 bases). This sample comprised CD8+ T cells from peripheral blood mononuclear cells, obtained after pregnancy. The CDR3 region is CASSLLDSINYGYTF. The DNA for the CDR3 is TGTGCCAGCAGCTTACTGGACAGCATTAACTATGGCTACACCTTC.